These T cell receptor beta chains were read from a single sample in a study of CD8+ T cells in alopecia areata. Clones were read by immunoSEQ multiplex PCR, and TCRdb kept only the in-frame ones, dropping some. Of under 200,000 clones in the sample, less than 70% were seen once. Sequences were derived from CD4+ T cells sorted from blood, sampled at week 4, from a patient treated with tofacitinib. These receptor sequences come from a human donor with alopecia areata. Each CDR3 is given with its conserved first and last residue. D genes are given only for firm matches. Size tells how often a clone was seen (once, few, many) or the class of an expanded clone, and some rows leave it out.

j_call	clone_size	cdr3_length	v_call	d_call	cdr3_aa	cdr3_nt
TRBJ2-5	NA	13	TRBV13	NA	CASSLVGRETQYF	TGTGCCAGCAGCTTAGTGGGGCGGGAGACCCAGTACTTC
TRBJ1-2	NA	13	TRBV29-1	NA	CSGERTDNYGYTF	TGCAGCGGCGAACGGACAGATAACTATGGCTACACCTTC
TRBJ2-1	NA	11	TRBV25-1	NA	CASRRTIEQFF	TGTGCCAGCAGGAGAACAATCGAGCAGTTCTTC
TRBJ2-2	NA	13	TRBV29-1	NA	CSVEARVAGELFF	TGCAGCGTTGAAGCCAGGGTAGCCGGGGAGCTGTTTTTT
TRBJ1-2	NA	12	TRBV7-2	NA	CASSQDSYGYTF	TGTGCCAGCAGCCAGGACAGCTATGGCTACACCTTC
TRBJ1-3	once	15	TRBV25-1	NA	CASSLFGSSGNTIYF	TGTGCCAGCAGTCTTTTCGGCAGCTCTGGAAACACCATATATTTT
TRBJ1-6	NA	11	TRBV29-1	NA	CSSDPDSPLHF	TGCAGCTCCGACCCCGATTCACCCCTCCACTTT
TRBJ2-5	NA	14	TRBV7-9	NA	CASSVGTPQETQYF	TGTGCCAGCAGCGTCGGGACTCCTCAAGAGACCCAGTACTTC
TRBJ1-1	NA	15	TRBV7-9	NA	CASSPPGRRNTEAFF	TGTGCCAGCAGCCCCCCGGGACGACGCAACACTGAAGCTTTCTTT
TRBJ1-2	few	14	TRBV29-1	NA	CSAGQLGISYGYTF	TGCAGCGCAGGGCAACTAGGTATCTCCTATGGCTACACCTTC
TRBJ1-5	NA	13	TRBV30	NA	CACGTVSNQPQHF	TGTGCCTGCGGGACGGTTAGCAATCAGCCCCAGCATTTT
TRBJ2-3	few	16	TRBV19	TRBD2	CASSIRGRESGDTQYF	TGTGCCAGTAGTATCCGGGGGAGGGAAAGTGGAGATACGCAGTATTTT
TRBJ2-3	NA	18	TRBV4-3	TRBD2	CASSRYTSGGWGTDTQYF	TGCGCCAGCAGCCGGTATACTAGCGGGGGGTGGGGTACAGATACGCAGTATTTT
TRBJ1-2	NA	15	TRBV7-8	TRBD1	CASSHRRTGDYGYTF	TGTGCCAGCAGCCACAGGAGAACAGGGGACTATGGCTACACCTTC
TRBJ2-1	NA	18	TRBV7-3	TRBD2	CASSSSGLAGWKYNEQFF	TGTGCCAGCAGCTCCTCGGGGCTAGCGGGGTGGAAATACAATGAGCAGTTCTTC
TRBJ2-7	few	12	TRBV29-1	NA	CSVADGTYEQYF	TGCAGCGTTGCGGACGGGACCTACGAGCAGTACTTC
TRBJ2-6	NA	18	TRBV9	NA	CASSPTWTVLSGANVLTF	TGTGCCAGCAGCCCCACTTGGACAGTTCTCTCTGGGGCCAACGTCCTGACTTTC
TRBJ2-1	few	15	TRBV4-3	NA	CASSPVGSVEGEQFF	TGCGCCAGCAGCCCAGTCGGGTCGGTAGAAGGTGAGCAGTTCTTC
TRBJ1-1	few	14	TRBV5-1	NA	CASSLAGGSTEAFF	TGCGCCAGCAGCTTGGCCGGCGGGAGCACTGAAGCTTTCTTT
TRBJ1-5	NA	14	TRBV30	NA	CAWSAGGSNQPQHF	TGTGCCTGGAGTGCCGGGGGTAGCAATCAGCCCCAGCATTTT
TRBJ1-2	NA	12	TRBV11-2	NA	CASSSRGYGYTF	TGTGCCAGCAGCTCCCGGGGCTATGGCTACACCTTC
TRBJ2-5	NA	14	TRBV7-2	NA	CASRFRRGSETQYF	TGTGCCAGCAGGTTTAGGAGGGGCTCGGAGACCCAGTACTTC